These 20 T cell receptor beta chains came from one sample sequenced in a study of identical twins. TCRdb called the 5' RACE reads again in MiXCR, with one record for every CDR3 protein. Found here are roughly 1,500,000 distinct CDR3 sequences, around 29% of them singletons; the top ten hold about 0.27%. The sequencing input was cord blood. The receptor source for this set is a newborn girl in good health.

This chain links TRBV4-1 with TRBJ2-2; 8 bases map to TRBD2. In germline, CDR1 is MGHRA, CDR2 YSYEKL. CDR3 length: 14 amino acids. With 6 bases clipped from V and 3 bases from J, the junction kept 3 bases outside the gene matches. This CDR3 is CASRRGAHTGELFF. Here the CDR3 DNA reads TGCGCCAGCAGGCGGGGGGCACACACCGGGGAGCTGTTTTTT.

The chain joins TRBV6-6 to TRBJ2-1, with 10 nucleotides matching TRBD2. Trimming at V came to 8 bases and at J to 2 bases, leaving 12 bases not matched to a gene. The CDR3 has 17 amino acids. Germline CDR1 MNHNY, CDR2 SVGAGI (reference sequence). The DNA for the CDR3 is TGTGCCAGCTTAATAGGGGGACTAGCGACTCCCTACAATGAGCAGTTCTTC. It specifies CASLIGGLATPYNEQFF.

The J gene is TRBJ2-5, the V gene TRBV13; weak D call: TRBD1 (6 bases). The last part of the DNA fits TRBJ2-7 better; the J call may be wrong. The CDR3 length is 13 residues. CDR1 PRHDT and CDR2 FYEKMQ come from the germline V gene (reference sequence). The chain's CDR3 is CASSLQGHDEQYF. In DNA form, the CDR3 reads TGTGCCAGCAGCTTACAGGGGCACGACGAGCAGTACTTC.

This clonotype has just a few counts. V is TRBV12-3 or TRBV12-4 and J is TRBJ2-4; no clear D. The CDR3 consists of 15 residues. V gave up 3 bases and J gave up 0 bases, with 9 bases separating them. For the CDR3, the DNA is TGTGCCAGCAGTTTTGACTTCCTAGCCAAAAACATTCAGTACTTC. It codes for CASSFDFLAKNIQYF.

The table lists this clonotype with a few counts. The chain combines TRBV28 with TRBJ2-1, with 9 bases matching TRBD1. V was clipped by 5 bases and J by 0 bases; unmatched bases: 5. Germline V gene data show CDR1 as MDHEN and CDR2 as SYDVKM. The CDR3 totals 16 residues. CDR3 loop: CASSPLGQGSYNEQFF. The CDR3 nucleotides read TGTGCCAGCAGTCCTCTGGGACAGGGCTCCTACAATGAGCAGTTCTTC.

The chain is built from TRBV20-1 and TRBJ2-7, with TRBD2 identical over 9 bases. Trimming at V came to 3 bases and at J to 10 bases, leaving 10 bases not matched to a gene. The CDR3 is made up of 13 amino acids. Germline lookup yields CDR1 DFQATT and CDR2 SNEGSKA (reference sequence). The CDR3 nucleotides read TGCAGTGCTAGGGCGGGGGGGGTAGGAATTCAGTACTTC. This translates into CSARAGGVGIQYF.

Only a few counts were recorded for this clonotype. The V call is TRBV20-1, the J call TRBJ1-2; D perhaps matches TRBD1 (6 bases). The V and J ends lost 6 bases and 5 bases respectively, with 13 bases between them. The length of the CDR3 is 12 residues. In germline, CDR1 is DFQATT, CDR2 SNEGSKA (reference sequence). CDR3 nucleotides: TGCAGTGCCAAAGGGGGGGGATATGGCTACACCTTC. It yields the protein CSAKGGGYGYTF.

The table lists this clonotype with a few counts. The chain links TRBV3-1 to TRBJ2-1, with D possibly called TRBD1 or TRBD2 (5 bases each). The germline V gene has CDR1 LGHDT and CDR2 YNNKEL (reference sequence). The CDR3 has 15 residues. With 6 bases removed from V and 3 bases from J, the gap between germline ends came to 15 bases. CDR3: CASSPDRLIYNEQFF. The CDR3 DNA sequence: TGTGCCAGCAGTCCCGACAGACTAATCTACAATGAGCAGTTCTTC.

This clonotype was observed once. The chain carries TRBV4-1 and TRBJ2-3, with D uncertain. The CDR3 contains 13 residues. Per the germline V gene, CDR1 is MGHRA and CDR2 is YSYEKL. The germline V and J ends were trimmed by 7 bases and 2 bases, with 10 bases remaining between them. Here the CDR3 reads CASKVETTDTQYF. CDR3 nucleotides: TGCGCCAGCAAAGTCGAGACCACAGATACGCAGTATTTT.

This clonotype was detected a few times. One junction end disagrees with the germline gene, perhaps due to a read error. The rearrangement uses TRBV30 and TRBJ2-1, with D unresolved. Germline V lookup: CDR1 GTSNPN, CDR2 SVGIG (reference sequence). The CDR3 loop spans 12 amino acids. The CDR3 spells CAWSLGNNEQLF. Here the CDR3 DNA reads TGTGCCTGGAGTTTGGGCAACAATGAGCAGTTATTC. Variable domain in full (rest from reference TRBV30 and TRBJ2-1): SQTIHQWPATLVQPVGSPLSLECTVEGTSNPNLYWYRQAAGRGLQLLFYSVGIGQISSEVPQNLSASRPQDRQFILSSKKLLLSDSGFYLCAWSLGNNEQLFGPGTRLTVL.

The chain couples TRBV6-4 to TRBJ2-2; 9 nucleotides align to TRBD2. Trimming took 4 bases from V and 4 from J; bases not matched to a gene: 4. The CDR3 is 15 amino acids. The germline gives CDR1 MRHNA, CDR2 SNTAGT. CDR3 sequence (DNA): TGTGCCAGCAGTGGTAGCGGGAGTGGCACCGGGGAGCTGTTTTTT. As protein: CASSGSGSGTGELFF.

In this sample, this clonotype turned up a few times. The chain employs TRBV6-1 and TRBJ2-5; perhaps TRBD2 as D (5 bases). The J call may be in error: the DNA end matches TRBJ2-7 better. The CDR3 length is 14 residues. Germline CDR1 MNHNS, CDR2 SASEGT. In DNA, the CDR3 is TGTGCCAGCAGCGTACTAGTCCCCCTGAGCGAGCAGTACTTC. Protein product: CASSVLVPLSEQYF.

This chain uses TRBV7-9 with TRBJ2-1, with 8 bases matching TRBD1. The CDR3 is made up of 15 amino acids. V gave up 5 bases and J gave up 10 bases; unmatched junction bases: 13. Germline loops: CDR1 SEHNR, CDR2 FQNEAQ (reference sequence). The CDR3 DNA reads TGTGCCAGCAGCAAACCCGGACAGGGAGCCTACGAGCAGTTCTTC. It codes for CASSKPGQGAYEQFF.

The chain has TRBV10-1 and TRBJ2-4; no clear D. The J call is doubtful: the DNA matches TRBJ2-5 better. The CDR3 has 16 amino acids. The germline V gene has CDR1 WNHNN and CDR2 SYGVQD (reference sequence). The CDR3 sequence: CASSKWLAFPWETQYF. Written as DNA, the CDR3 is TGCGCCAGCAGTAAGTGGTTGGCGTTTCCCTGGGAGACCCAGTACTTC.

This chain connects TRBV25-1 to TRBJ2-5, with 7 nucleotides matching TRBD2. Germline lookup yields CDR1 MGHDK and CDR2 SYGVNS. This CDR3 has 14 residues. Trimming at V came to 1 base and at J to 4 bases, leaving 3 bases not matched to a gene. The CDR3 DNA sequence: TGTGCCAGCAGTGAATTTTCGGGGGGAGAGACCCAGTACTTC. Residues: CASSEFSGGETQYF.

This clonotype was observed a few times. The rearrangement uses TRBV2 and TRBJ2-4; 7 positions match TRBD1. CDR3 length equals 14 residues. CDR1 is SNHLY, CDR2 FYNNEI, per germline. V lost 7 bases and J lost 0; bases outside the gene matches: 3. Written as DNA, the CDR3 is TGTGCCAGCATGGGACAGTCAGCCAAAAACATTCAGTACTTC. This translates into CASMGQSAKNIQYF.

This clonotype was seen a handful of times. The chain is built from TRBV12-3 or TRBV12-4 and TRBJ1-1; 7 bases fit TRBD1. The CDR3 has 15 amino acids. V shed 7 bases, J shed 0 bases, and the junction held 8 bases outside the gene matches. The CDR3 coding sequence is TGTGCCAGCAAGGGACAGAGTCTCATGAACACTGAAGCTTTCTTT. It codes for CASKGQSLMNTEAFF.

There are a few counts of this clonotype. J is TRBJ1-6 and V is TRBV18, with D maybe TRBD1 (5 bases). The CDR3 contains 15 residues. Germline V gene data show CDR1 as KGHSH and CDR2 as LQKENI. Between the trimmed V and J ends, which lost 2 bases and 8 bases, there was a span of 13 bases. CDR3 region: CASSPWDAGHSPLHF. The CDR3 bases are TGTGCCAGCTCACCATGGGACGCAGGCCATTCACCCCTCCACTTT.

This clonotype turned up a few times. The V gene is TRBV3-1, the J gene TRBJ2-5, with 8 bases fitting TRBD2. The CDR3 loop spans 16 amino acids. Germline assignment: CDR1 LGHDT and CDR2 YNNKEL (reference sequence). The ends lost 0 bases at V and 5 bases at J; junction bases unmatched: 8. The CDR3 region has the DNA TGTGCCAGCAGCCAAGATTTGGCGGGAGGTTTCGAGACCCAGTACTTC. Translated: CASSQDLAGGFETQYF.

The chain is built from TRBV7-9 and TRBJ1-4, with D maybe TRBD1 (5 bases). The V gene lost 5 bases and the J gene lost 5 bases, with 9 bases spanning the gap. Germline CDR1 SEHNR, CDR2 FQNEAQ (reference sequence). The CDR3 sequence is 13 residues long. The CDR3 here is CASSGRDNEKLFF. In DNA form, the CDR3 reads TGTGCCAGCAGCGGCCGGGACAATGAAAAACTGTTTTTT.